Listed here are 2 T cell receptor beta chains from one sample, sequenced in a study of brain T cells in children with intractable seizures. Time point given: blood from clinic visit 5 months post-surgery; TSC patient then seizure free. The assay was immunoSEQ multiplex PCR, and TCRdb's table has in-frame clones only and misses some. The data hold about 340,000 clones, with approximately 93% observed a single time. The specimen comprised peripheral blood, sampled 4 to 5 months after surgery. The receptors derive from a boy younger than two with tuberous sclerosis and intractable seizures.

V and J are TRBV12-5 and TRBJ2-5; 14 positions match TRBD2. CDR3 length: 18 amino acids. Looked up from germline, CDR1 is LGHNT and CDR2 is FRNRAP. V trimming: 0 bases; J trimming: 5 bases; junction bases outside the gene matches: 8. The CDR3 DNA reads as TGTGCTAGTGGTTTGGTGGGGACTAGCGGGGGAACCGTGGAGACCCAGTACTTC. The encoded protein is CASGLVGTSGGTVETQYF.

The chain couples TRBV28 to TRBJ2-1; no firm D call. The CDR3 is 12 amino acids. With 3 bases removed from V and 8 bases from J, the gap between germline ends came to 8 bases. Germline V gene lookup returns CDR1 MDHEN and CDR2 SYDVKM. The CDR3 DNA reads TGTGCCAGCAGTTTTACCCGGTATGAGCAGTTCTTC. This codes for CASSFTRYEQFF.